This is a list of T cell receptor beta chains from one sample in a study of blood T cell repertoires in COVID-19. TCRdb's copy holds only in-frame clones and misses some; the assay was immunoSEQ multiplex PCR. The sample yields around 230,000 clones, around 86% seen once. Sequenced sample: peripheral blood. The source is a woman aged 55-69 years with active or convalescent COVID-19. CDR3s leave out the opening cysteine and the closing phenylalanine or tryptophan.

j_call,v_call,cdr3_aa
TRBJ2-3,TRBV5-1,ASSFSSGGGGDTQY
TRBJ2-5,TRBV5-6,ASSRRRELARVTQY
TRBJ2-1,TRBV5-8,ASRFSGGTSDNEQF
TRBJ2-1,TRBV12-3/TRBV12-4,ASSLGQYNEQF
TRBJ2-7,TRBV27,ASSFARTASYEQY
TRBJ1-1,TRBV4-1,ASSQDLGSEAF
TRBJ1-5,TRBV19,ASSSQGWQPQH
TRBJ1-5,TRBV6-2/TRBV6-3,ASSSTGDRYQPQH
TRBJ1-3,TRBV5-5,ASSLSAAGNTIY
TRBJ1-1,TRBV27,ASSIRGGGNTEAF
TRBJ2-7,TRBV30,AGGTSGAQSSYEQY
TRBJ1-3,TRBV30,AWRDGRAGNTIY
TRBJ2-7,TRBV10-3,AISVSYEQY
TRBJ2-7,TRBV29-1,SGSGTGGGEQY
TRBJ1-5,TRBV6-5,ASSYDTNQPQH
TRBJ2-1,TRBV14,ASSPPGGLTYNEQF
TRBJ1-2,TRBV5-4,ASSPETGGYT
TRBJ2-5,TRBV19,ASSPGGTGGRETQY
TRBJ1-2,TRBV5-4,ASSFDREMSYT
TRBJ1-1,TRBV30,AWSARVGEAF
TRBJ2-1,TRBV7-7,ASSLSGVGGYNEQF
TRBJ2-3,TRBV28,ASRGETGSTDTQY
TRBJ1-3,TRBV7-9,ASSFTAFWGNTIY
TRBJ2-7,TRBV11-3,ASSLGTGGEQY
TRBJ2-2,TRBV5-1,ASSLVNTGELF
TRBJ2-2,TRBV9,ASSAFEGGTGELF
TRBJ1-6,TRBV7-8,ASSLRRVVDSPLH
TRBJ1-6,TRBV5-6,ASNPGFHSPLH
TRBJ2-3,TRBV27,ASSLSPRADTQY
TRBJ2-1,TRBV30,AWTVRGAGSNEQF
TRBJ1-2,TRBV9,ASSVDTNYGYT
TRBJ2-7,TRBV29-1,SVADRGVSEQY
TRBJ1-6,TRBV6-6,ASSPGQANSPLH
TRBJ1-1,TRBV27,ASSRGQHNTEAF
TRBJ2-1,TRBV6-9,ASSYSVPSGTYNEQF
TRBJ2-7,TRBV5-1,ASSYGTSGYEQY
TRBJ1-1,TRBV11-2,ASSLGGGNTEAF
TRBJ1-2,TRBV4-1,ASSQEGQGYGYT
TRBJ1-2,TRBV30,AWSTNLRGYGYT
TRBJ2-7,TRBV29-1,SVDYRKESSYEQY
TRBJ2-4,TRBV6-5,ASSYSNVKNIQY